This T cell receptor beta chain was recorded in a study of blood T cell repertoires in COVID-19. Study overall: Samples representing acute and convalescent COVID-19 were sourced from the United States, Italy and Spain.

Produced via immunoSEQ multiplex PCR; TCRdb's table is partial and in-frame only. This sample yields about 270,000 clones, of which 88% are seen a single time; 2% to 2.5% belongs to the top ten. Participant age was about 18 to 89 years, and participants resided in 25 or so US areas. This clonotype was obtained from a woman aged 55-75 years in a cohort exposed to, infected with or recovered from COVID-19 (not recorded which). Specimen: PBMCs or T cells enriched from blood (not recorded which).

The CDR3 loop reads CASSVLAEVTGELFF. The CDR3 bases are TGCGCCAGCAGCGTCCTAGCGGAGGTTACCGGGGAGCTGTTTTTT. V usage is TRBV5-1 and J usage is TRBJ2-2; 7 bases align to TRBD2. Per the germline V gene, CDR1 is SGHRS and CDR2 is YFSETQ. The V and J ends lost 4 bases and 5 bases, in that order; junction bases with no gene match: 8. The CDR3 runs 15 residues.